This record looks at one T cell receptor beta chain sequence and its context. This CDR3 region has 16 residues. The germline V gene has CDR1 SGHDN and CDR2 FVKESK. Trimming removed 1 base from V and 6 bases from J, with 16 bases in between. The source of the sample is a study of T cell changes during pregnancy in multiple sclerosis. Data came from immunoSEQ multiplex PCR; TCRdb stores just in-frame clones and leaves some out. The data show around 100,000 clones, around 92% seen once. The material was peripheral blood, obtained after pregnancy. The origin of this receptor is a female donor with multiple sclerosis, enrolled in a pregnancy study. The chain carries TRBV14 and TRBJ1-5; D is perhaps TRBD1 (6 bases). CDR3 nucleotides: TGTGCCAGCAGCCAAGGGGCGGGGGGCGGTGGTCAGCCCCAGCATTTT. Protein sequence: CASSQGAGGGGQPQHF.